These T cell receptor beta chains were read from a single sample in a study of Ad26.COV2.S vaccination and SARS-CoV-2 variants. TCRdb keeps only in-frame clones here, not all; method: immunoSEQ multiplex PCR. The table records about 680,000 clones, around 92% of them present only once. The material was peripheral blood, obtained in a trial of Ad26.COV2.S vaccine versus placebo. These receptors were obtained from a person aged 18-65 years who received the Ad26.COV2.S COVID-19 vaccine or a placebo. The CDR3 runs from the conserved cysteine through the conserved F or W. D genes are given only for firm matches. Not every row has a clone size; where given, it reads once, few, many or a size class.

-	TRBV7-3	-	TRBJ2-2	TGTGCCAGCAGCAGAGAGGTGAACACCGGGGAGCTGTTTTTT	CASSREVNTGELFF
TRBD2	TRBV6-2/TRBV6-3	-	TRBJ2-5	TGTGCCAGCAACCCCGGGACTATGGGTGGAACCCAGTACTTC	CASNPGTMGGTQYF
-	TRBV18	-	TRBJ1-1	TGTGCCAGCTCACCAATCTCGCCAGCCGAAGCTTTCTTT	CASSPISPAEAFF
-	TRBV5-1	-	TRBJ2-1	TGCGCCAGCAGCCTCTTGCGGGGCAGCTCCTACAATGAGCAGTTCTTC	CASSLLRGSSYNEQFF
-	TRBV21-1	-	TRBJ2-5	TGTGCCAGTGTGGACTTTGGGGAGACCCAGTACTTC	CASVDFGETQYF
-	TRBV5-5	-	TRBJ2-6	TGTGCCAGCAGCTTGGCCGTCCAGACTGGGGCCAACGTCCTGACTTTC	CASSLAVQTGANVLTF
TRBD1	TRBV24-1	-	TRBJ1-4	TGTGCCACCAGTGGGAAGACAGGGGGAGATGAAAAACTGTTTTTT	CATSGKTGGDEKLFF
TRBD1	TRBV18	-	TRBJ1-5	TGTGCCAGCTCAAGGGGGCGGGATCAGCCCCAGCATTTT	CASSRGRDQPQHF
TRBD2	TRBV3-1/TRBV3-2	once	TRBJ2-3	TGTGCCAGCAGCCGTACTAGCGACCTTCACACAGATACGCAGTATTTT	CASSRTSDLHTDTQYF
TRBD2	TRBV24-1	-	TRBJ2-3	TGTGCCACCTCCCACGGTAGCGGGGGGGCGACAGATACGCAGTATTTT	CATSHGSGGATDTQYF
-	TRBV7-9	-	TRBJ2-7	TGTGCCAGCAGCCTGGCCCAGGGCTACTCCTACGAGCAGTACTTC	CASSLAQGYSYEQYF
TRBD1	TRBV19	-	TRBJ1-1	TGTGCCAGTGTTGTGAGGGGGCGAAGCACTGAAGCTTTCTTT	CASVVRGRSTEAFF
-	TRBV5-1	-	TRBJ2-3	TGCGCCAGCAGCTTGGCGTTTGACGGCACAGATACGCAGTATTTT	CASSLAFDGTDTQYF
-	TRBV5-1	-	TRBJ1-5	TGCGCCAGCAGCCCGGACGGGACCAATCAGCCCCAGCATTTT	CASSPDGTNQPQHF
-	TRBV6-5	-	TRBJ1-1	TGTGCCAGCGGGGGGGGAGGCACTGAAGCTTTCTTT	CASGGGGTEAFF
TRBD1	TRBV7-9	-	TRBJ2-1	TGTGCCAGCAGCCCACAGGGGGCATCCTACAATGAGCAGTTCTTC	CASSPQGASYNEQFF
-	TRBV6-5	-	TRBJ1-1	TGTGCCAGCAGTTACCGGGACGGACTGAACACTGAAGCTTTCTTT	CASSYRDGLNTEAFF
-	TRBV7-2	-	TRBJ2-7	TGTGCCAGCAGCCCCCGGGAGTCCGCCTACGAGCAGTACTTC	CASSPRESAYEQYF
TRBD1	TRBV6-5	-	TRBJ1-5	TGTGCCAGCAGTACGGGGACAGTCAATCAGCCCCAGCATTTT	CASSTGTVNQPQHF
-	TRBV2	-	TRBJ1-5	TGTGCCAGCAGGGGAGGACAGAATAGCAATCAGCCCCAGCATTTT	CASRGGQNSNQPQHF
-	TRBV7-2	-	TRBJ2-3	TGTGCCAGCAGCCCTACTATCCTTTCCATGGCGCCAGATACGCAGTATTTT	CASSPTILSMAPDTQYF
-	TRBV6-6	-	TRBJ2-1	TGTGCCAGCAGTTCCGACTACAATGAGCAGTTCTTC	CASSSDYNEQFF
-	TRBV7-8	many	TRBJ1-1	TGTGCCAGCAGCTTAGTGCCGGGGATCACTGAAGCTTTCTTT	CASSLVPGITEAFF
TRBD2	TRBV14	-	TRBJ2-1	TGTGCCAGCAGCCAGGATAGCGGGAGAGGGGTCAATGAGCAGTTCTTC	CASSQDSGRGVNEQFF
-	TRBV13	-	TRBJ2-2	TGTGCCAGCAGCCCCCGGGGAAACACCGGGGAGCTGTTTTTT	CASSPRGNTGELFF
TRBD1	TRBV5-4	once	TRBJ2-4	TGTGCCAGCAGCGGGACAGGGTTGAACATTCAGTACTTC	CASSGTGLNIQYF
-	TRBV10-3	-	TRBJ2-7	TGTGCCACCGGGGAAAGGGTCTCCTACGAGCAGTACTTC	CATGERVSYEQYF
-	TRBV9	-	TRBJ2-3	TGTGCCAGCAGCCCCCGGGGAGATCTTCTCACAGATACGCAGTATTTT	CASSPRGDLLTDTQYF
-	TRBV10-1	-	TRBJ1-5	TGCGCCAGTAGCGACGGTAGCAATCAGCCCCAGCATTTT	CASSDGSNQPQHF
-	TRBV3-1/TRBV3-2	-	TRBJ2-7	TGTGCCAGCAGCCAAATTCCAGGATCCTACGAGCAGTACTTC	CASSQIPGSYEQYF
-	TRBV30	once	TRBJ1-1	TGTGCCTGGAGTGTCCAAGGTCTTACAGGGAACACTGAAGCTTTCTTT	CAWSVQGLTGNTEAFF
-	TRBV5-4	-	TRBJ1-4	TGTGCCAGCAGCTTTGCCCCGGTCCCTGAAAAACTGTTTTTT	CASSFAPVPEKLFF
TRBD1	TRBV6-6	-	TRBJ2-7	TGTGCCAGCAGGTCCTCCGGGACAGGGGGCGAGCAGTACTTC	CASRSSGTGGEQYF
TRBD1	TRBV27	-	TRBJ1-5	TGTGCCAGCAGTTTAGCGGGGACAGAAAATCAGCCCCAGCATTTT	CASSLAGTENQPQHF
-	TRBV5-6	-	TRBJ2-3	TGTGCCAGCAGCTTGGCCTTGGGTCGGACAGCAGATACGCAGTATTTT	CASSLALGRTADTQYF
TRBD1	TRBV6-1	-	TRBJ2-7	TGTGCCAGCAGTGGACATCCGGGACAGGGGGCCTACGAGCAGTACTTC	CASSGHPGQGAYEQYF
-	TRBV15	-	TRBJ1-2	TGTGCCACCAGCAGAGATCTTTCCCGACAGGAGGGCTACACCTTC	CATSRDLSRQEGYTF
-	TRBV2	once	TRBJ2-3	TGTGCCAGCAGATTAATGTTTGGCACAGATACGCAGTATTTT	CASRLMFGTDTQYF
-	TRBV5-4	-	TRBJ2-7	TGTGCCAGCATGGGAAGGGGCGGCGAGCAGTACTTC	CASMGRGGEQYF
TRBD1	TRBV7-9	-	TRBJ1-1	TGTGCCAGCAGCTTAGGGACAGGGGATGTTGAAGCTTTCTTT	CASSLGTGDVEAFF
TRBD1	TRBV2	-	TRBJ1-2	TGTGCCAGCAGAGGGACAGCAGATAACTATGGCTACACCTTC	CASRGTADNYGYTF
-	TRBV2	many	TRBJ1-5	TGTGCCAGCAGTGTTGAGGGACGGAGAAATCAGCCCCAGCATTTT	CASSVEGRRNQPQHF
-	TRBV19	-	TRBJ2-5	TGTGCCAGTAGCGCAGGGGGGTCAAAGACCCAGTACTTC	CASSAGGSKTQYF
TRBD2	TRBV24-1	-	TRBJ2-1	TGTGCCACCAGTGATGGGACTAGTGGTTTCAATGAGCAGTTCTTC	CATSDGTSGFNEQFF
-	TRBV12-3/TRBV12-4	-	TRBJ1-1	TGTGCCAGCAGTTTTGACGGGGAAGCTGAAGCTTTCTTT	CASSFDGEAEAFF
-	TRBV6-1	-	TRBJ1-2	TGTGCCAGCAGTTTCCAGGGCCCTAACTATGGCTACACCTTC	CASSFQGPNYGYTF
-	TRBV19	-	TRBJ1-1	TGTGCCAGTAGTATGGACAGATCCACTGAAGCTTTCTTT	CASSMDRSTEAFF
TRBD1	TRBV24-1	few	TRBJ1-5	TGTGCCACCAGCAAGGGACAGGGGGCCTTTCAGCCCCAGCATTTT	CATSKGQGAFQPQHF
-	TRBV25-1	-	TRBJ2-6	TGTGCCACTCTCCAAGCTGGGGCCAACGTCCTGACTTTC	CATLQAGANVLTF